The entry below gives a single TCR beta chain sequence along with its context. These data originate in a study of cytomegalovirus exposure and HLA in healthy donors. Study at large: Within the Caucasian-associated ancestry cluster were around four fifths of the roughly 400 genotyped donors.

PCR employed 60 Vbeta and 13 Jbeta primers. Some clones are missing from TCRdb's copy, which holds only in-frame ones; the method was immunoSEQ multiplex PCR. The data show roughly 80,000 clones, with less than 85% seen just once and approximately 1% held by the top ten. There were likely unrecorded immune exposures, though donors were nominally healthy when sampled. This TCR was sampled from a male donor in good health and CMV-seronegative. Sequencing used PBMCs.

CDR3 DNA: TGTGCCAGCAGCCCAGGGGGTGGAAACACCATATATTTT. This codes for CASSPGGGNTIYF. The V call is TRBV2, the J call TRBJ1-3; 7 nucleotides line up with TRBD1. Losses at the gene ends were 6 bases for V and 3 bases for J; bases not matched to a gene: 2. The CDR3 covers 13 residues. Germline values: CDR1 SNHLY, CDR2 FYNNEI.